This entry lists 25 T cell receptor beta chains sequenced from one sample in a study of cytomegalovirus exposure and HLA in healthy donors. In the PCR, 60 Vbeta and 13 Jbeta primers were used. Produced via immunoSEQ multiplex PCR; TCRdb's table is partial and in-frame only. Counted here are 85,000 to 120,000 clones, 75% occurring once; the ten biggest clones make up 2.5%. Sequencing used PBMCs. The receptors derive from a man aged 35-49 years in good health and CMV-seronegative.

This rearrangement joins TRBV4-1 to TRBJ2-1; D gene unclear. Germline V gives CDR1 MGHRA, CDR2 YSYEKL. The CDR3 spans 14 residues. V gave up 1 base and J gave up 6 bases, with 10 bases separating them. As DNA, the CDR3 is TGCGCCAGCAGCCAAGCTGCAGGATTCAATGAGCAGTTCTTC. Its translation is CASSQAAGFNEQFF.

This chain links TRBV7-9 with TRBJ1-1; weak D call: TRBD1 (5 bases). The CDR3 length is 14 residues. Trimming removed 5 bases from V and 0 bases from J, with 10 bases in between. Per germline, CDR1 SEHNR and CDR2 FQNEAQ (reference sequence). CDR3 sequence reads: CASSLGHLNTEAFF. The CDR3, as DNA: TGTGCCAGCAGCCTCGGACACCTGAACACTGAAGCTTTCTTT.

This clone occurred once. V gene TRBV19 combines with J gene TRBJ2-5; 7 nucleotides align to TRBD2. With V trimmed by 4 bases and J by 3 bases, 8 bases remained unmatched. This CDR3 region has 15 residues. Germline CDR1 LNHDA, CDR2 SQIVND (reference sequence). The DNA for the CDR3 is TGTGCCAGTAGTAGGAGGGTTGGGGGGGAAGAGACCCAGTACTTC. This codes for CASSRRVGGEETQYF.

The chain recombines TRBV5-1 with TRBJ2-7; weak D call: TRBD2 (6 bases). CDR3 length: 15 amino acids. Trimming left V 1 base short and J 2 bases short, with 13 bases between. The germline CDR1 and CDR2 sequences are SGHRS and YFSETQ. For the CDR3, the DNA is TGCGCCAGCAGCTTGCTTGCGGGGCCAGCCTACGAGCAGTACTTC. Residues: CASSLLAGPAYEQYF.

The chain couples TRBV9 to TRBJ1-6; the D gene is possibly TRBD1 (6 bases). Trimming cost V 7 bases and J 0 bases, with 11 bases left between them. This CDR3 is 15 amino acids long. The V gene's germline CDR1 is SGDLS and CDR2 YYNGEE. The CDR3 DNA follows: TGTGCCAGCGCGGCAGGGGTCTCCTATAATTCACCCCTCCACTTT. Protein: CASAAGVSYNSPLHF.

The rearrangement uses TRBV29-1 and TRBJ2-7; 7 bases map to TRBD1. There are 14 residues in the CDR3. Germline values: CDR1 SQVTM, CDR2 ANQGSEA. V shed 8 bases and J 0 bases; nucleotides not matched to a gene: 10. CDR3 DNA sequence: TGCAGCATTCGACAGGGATCGAGCTCCTACGAGCAGTACTTC. The encoded protein is CSIRQGSSSYEQYF.

This sequence joins TRBV6-1 and TRBJ1-2, with 7 bases fitting TRBD1. Germline V CDR1 and CDR2: MNHNS, SASEGT. The CDR3 is made up of 15 amino acids. The J segment lost 4 bases and the V segment lost 6 bases, leaving 11 bases of the junction unmatched. The chain's CDR3 is CASSAERQGFYGYTF. The CDR3 DNA is TGTGCCAGCAGCGCCGAAAGACAGGGATTCTATGGCTACACCTTC.

The rearrangement joins TRBV5-4 to TRBJ2-1; D might be TRBD2 (7 bases). Trimming stripped 4 bases from V and 0 bases from J, with 11 bases between. This CDR3 contains 15 residues. The germline CDR1 and CDR2 sequences are SGHNT and YYREEE (reference sequence). CDR3 bases: TGTGCCAGCAGCCCGGGGGGCAACTCCTACAATGAGCAGTTCTTC. Its translation: CASSPGGNSYNEQFF.

This chain links TRBV6-6 with TRBJ1-1; TRBD1 matches at 7 bases. The V segment lost 7 bases and the J segment 3 bases; nucleotides outside the gene matches: 11. The CDR3 consists of 15 residues. Germline V lookup: CDR1 MNHNY, CDR2 SVGAGI (reference sequence). The CDR3 loop is CASNNPDRVYTEAFF. The CDR3 coding sequence is TGTGCCAGCAATAATCCCGACAGGGTCTACACTGAAGCTTTCTTT.

This clone was found a few times. This sequence joins TRBV10-2 and TRBJ2-2, with 7 bases fitting TRBD1. With V trimmed by 6 bases and J by 2 bases, 3 bases remained unmatched. There are 14 residues in the CDR3. Germline V CDR1 and CDR2: WSHSY, SAAADI. The CDR3 reads CASRRGQNTGELFF. The CDR3 bases are TGCGCCAGCAGGAGGGGGCAAAACACCGGGGAGCTGTTTTTT.

V gene TRBV10-3 combines with J gene TRBJ2-5, with D possibly TRBD2 on 5 matching bases. Trimming removed 2 bases at V and 1 base at J, with 11 bases between. The CDR3 covers 15 residues. The germline gives CDR1 ENHRY, CDR2 SYGVKD. The CDR3 DNA reads as TGTGCCATCAGTGAGGGAGCGGCCCGCCAAGAGACCCAGTACTTC. It is translated as CAISEGAARQETQYF.

This clone came up a few times. The CDR3: CASSQGPYSEKLFF. For the CDR3, the DNA is TGTGCCAGCAGCCAAGGCCCTTATAGTGAAAAACTGTTTTTT. The rearrangement joins TRBV4-2 to TRBJ1-4; no clear D. The CDR3 has 14 amino acids. V shed 1 base and J shed 7 bases, with 10 bases lying between them. In germline, CDR1 is LGHNA, CDR2 YNFKEQ.

The chain couples TRBV13 to TRBJ1-2, with 9 bases that match TRBD1. The CDR3 runs to 17 residues. V lost 4 bases to trimming and J lost 1 base; unmatched junction nucleotides: 10. Germline values: CDR1 PRHDT, CDR2 FYEKMQ (reference sequence). CDR3 DNA: TGTGCCAGCAGCTCCTATCCGGGACAGGGCCTTAACTATGGCTACACCTTC. Amino acids: CASSSYPGQGLNYGYTF.

This rearrangement joins TRBV19 to TRBJ2-7; the match to TRBD1 covers 9 bases. J lost 5 bases, V lost 5 bases, and 16 bases had no gene match. This CDR3 region has 17 residues. Looked up from germline, CDR1 is LNHDA and CDR2 is SQIVND (reference sequence). CDR3 nucleotide sequence: TGTGCCAGTAGTCACAACCTCGGACAGGGGCTGGGCCACGAGCAGTACTTC. Amino acid sequence: CASSHNLGQGLGHEQYF. Full variable domain (remainder filled in from reference TRBV19 and TRBJ2-7): DGGITQSPKYLFRKEGQNVTLSCEQNLNHDAMYWYRQDPGQGLRLIYYSQIVNDFQKGDIAEGYSVSREKKESFPLTVTSAQKNPTAFYLCASSHNLGQGLGHEQYFGPGTRLTVT.

This rearrangement joins TRBV6-4 to TRBJ1-2; D remains ambiguous. This CDR3 is 14 amino acids long. V was clipped by 2 bases and J by 5 bases, with 12 bases between them. Germline V gene lookup returns CDR1 MRHNA and CDR2 SNTAGT. The CDR3 spells CASSDGTDTYGYTF. For the CDR3, the DNA is TGTGCCAGCAGTGACGGTACAGACACATATGGCTACACCTTC.

The table lists this clone with a few counts. CDR3 DNA: TGTGCCAGCAGTTACGGGGGGACCGTTAATTCACCCCTCCACTTT. Translation gives CASSYGGTVNSPLHF. V and J are TRBV6-5 and TRBJ1-6; a possible D gene is TRBD1 (5 bases). The CDR3 contains 15 residues. V lost 2 bases, J lost 6 bases, and 11 bases lay in between. Germline values: CDR1 MNHEY, CDR2 SVGAGI.

The rearrangement joins TRBV9 to TRBJ2-1; TRBD2 aligns across 13 bases. This CDR3 has 15 residues. V gave up 0 bases and J gave up 7 bases; unmatched junction bases: 1. Germline CDR1 reads SGDLS; CDR2 reads YYNGEE. CDR3 region: CASSVGTSGGNEQFF. DNA of the CDR3: TGTGCCAGCAGCGTAGGGACTAGCGGGGGTAATGAGCAGTTCTTC.

The chain joins TRBV5-1 to TRBJ2-3; TRBD2 matches 10 bases. The CDR3 is made up of 15 amino acids. The germline V gene has CDR1 SGHRS and CDR2 YFSETQ. With 0 bases clipped from V and 5 bases from J, the junction kept 3 bases outside the gene matches. CDR3 loop: CASSLGLAGGDTQYF. DNA of the CDR3: TGCGCCAGCAGCTTGGGCTTAGCGGGGGGAGATACGCAGTATTTT.

The rearrangement joins TRBV4-1 to TRBJ2-7; maybe TRBD2 (6 bases). This CDR3 is built from 17 residues. CDR1 is MGHRA and CDR2 is YSYEKL in the germline V gene. V was cut by 4 bases and J by 0 bases, with 19 bases left in between. The CDR3, as DNA: TGCGCCAGCAGCCCTGGAAGCGGGCCGTTATACTCCTACGAGCAGTACTTC. Translation gives CASSPGSGPLYSYEQYF.

The V gene is TRBV11-2, the J gene TRBJ2-1; weak D call: TRBD2 (7 bases). Germline values: CDR1 SGHAT, CDR2 FQNNGV. V was shortened by 3 bases and J by 6 bases, with 12 bases between the two germline ends. The CDR3 contains 14 residues. CDR3 in DNA: TGTGCCAGCAGCTTGGTGAGGGGGGGCAATGAGCAGTTCTTC. Translation gives CASSLVRGGNEQFF.

The V gene is TRBV11-3, the J gene TRBJ1-1; D call uncertain. The CDR3 totals 14 residues. Germline CDR1 reads SGHNT; CDR2 reads YENEEA. Trimming removed 4 bases from V and 0 bases from J, with 9 bases in between. The CDR3 is CASSSGGLNTEAFF. In nucleotides, the CDR3 is TGTGCCAGCAGCTCCGGAGGGCTGAACACTGAAGCTTTCTTT.

This chain connects TRBV2 to TRBJ2-7; D may be TRBD2 (6 bases). Per the germline V gene, CDR1 is SNHLY and CDR2 is FYNNEI. This CDR3 comprises 14 residues. V shed 8 bases and J shed 2 bases, with 16 bases lying between them. CDR3 nucleotides: TGTGCCAGCTCGCTGGGGACTGCCGCCTACGAGCAGTACTTC. It encodes CASSLGTAAYEQYF.

The chain uses TRBV4-1 and TRBJ1-2, with unresolved D. The V gene lost 4 bases and the J gene lost 5 bases, with 20 bases spanning the gap. Germline-derived CDR1 and CDR2 are MGHRA and YSYEKL. The CDR3 has 16 amino acids. The CDR3 DNA reads TGCGCCAGCAGCCCATCTCCCCTGGTAGAGAGTTATGGCTACACCTTC. Translated: CASSPSPLVESYGYTF.

A few counts support this clone. V is TRBV5-4 and J is TRBJ1-1; 9 positions agree with TRBD1. Per germline, CDR1 SGHNT and CDR2 YYREEE (reference sequence). The CDR3 totals 15 residues. V gave up 4 bases and J gave up 7 bases; unmatched junction bases: 11. In DNA, the CDR3 is TGTGCCAGCAGCCCACCGGGACAGGGACATAGTGAAGCTTTCTTT. Translating it yields CASSPPGQGHSEAFF.

The chain recombines TRBV5-6 with TRBJ1-1, with D maybe TRBD1 (6 bases). V lost 4 bases and J lost 0, with 22 bases in between. CDR3 length: 18 amino acids. The V gene's germline CDR1 is SGHDT and CDR2 YYEEEE. This CDR3 is CASSPINQQGGLNTEAFF. The CDR3 DNA reads TGTGCCAGCAGCCCTATTAACCAACAGGGCGGACTGAACACTGAAGCTTTCTTT.